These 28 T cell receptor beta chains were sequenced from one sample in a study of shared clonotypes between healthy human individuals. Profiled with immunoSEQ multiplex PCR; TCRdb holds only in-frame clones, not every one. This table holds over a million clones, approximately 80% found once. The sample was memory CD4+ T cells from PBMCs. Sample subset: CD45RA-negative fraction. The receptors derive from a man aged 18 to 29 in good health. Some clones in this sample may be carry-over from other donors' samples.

The CDR3 region has the DNA TGTGCCAGCAGCACCGGACAGGGGTACTCACCCCTCCACTTT. The encoded protein is CASSTGQGYSPLHF. The chain joins TRBV28 to TRBJ1-6, with 9 bases fitting TRBD1. V dropped 6 bases and J dropped 10; count of bases not matched to a gene: 7. CDR3 length equals 14 residues. Germline CDR1 MDHEN, CDR2 SYDVKM.

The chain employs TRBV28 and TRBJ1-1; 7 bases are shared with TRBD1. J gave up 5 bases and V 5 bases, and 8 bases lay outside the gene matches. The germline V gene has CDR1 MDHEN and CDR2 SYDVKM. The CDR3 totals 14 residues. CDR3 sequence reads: CASSHATGITEAFF. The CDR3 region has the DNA TGTGCCAGCAGTCACGCGACAGGGATTACTGAAGCTTTCTTT. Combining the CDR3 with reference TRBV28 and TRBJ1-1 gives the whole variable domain DVKVTQSSRYLVKRTGEKVFLECVQDMDHENMFWYRQDPGLGLRLIYFSYDVKMKEKGDIPEGYSVSREKKERFSLILESASTNQTSMYLCASSHATGITEAFFGQGTRLTVV.

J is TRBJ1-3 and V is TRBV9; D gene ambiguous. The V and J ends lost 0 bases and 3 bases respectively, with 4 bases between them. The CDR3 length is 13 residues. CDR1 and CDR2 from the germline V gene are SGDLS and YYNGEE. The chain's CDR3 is CASSVEDGNTIYF. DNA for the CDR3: TGTGCCAGCAGCGTAGAGGATGGAAACACCATATATTTT.

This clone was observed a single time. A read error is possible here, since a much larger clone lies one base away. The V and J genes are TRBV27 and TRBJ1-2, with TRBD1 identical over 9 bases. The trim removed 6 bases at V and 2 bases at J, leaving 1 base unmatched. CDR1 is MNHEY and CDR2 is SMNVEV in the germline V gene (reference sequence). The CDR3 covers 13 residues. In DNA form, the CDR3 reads TGTGCCAGCAGGGGGACAGGGAACTATGGCTACACCTTC. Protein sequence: CASRGTGNYGYTF.

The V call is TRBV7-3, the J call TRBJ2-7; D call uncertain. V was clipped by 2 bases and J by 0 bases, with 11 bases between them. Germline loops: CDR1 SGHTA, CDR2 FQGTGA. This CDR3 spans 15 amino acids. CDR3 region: CASSLGLSSSYEQYF. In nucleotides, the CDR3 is TGTGCCAGCAGCTTAGGGCTCTCAAGCTCCTACGAGCAGTACTTC.

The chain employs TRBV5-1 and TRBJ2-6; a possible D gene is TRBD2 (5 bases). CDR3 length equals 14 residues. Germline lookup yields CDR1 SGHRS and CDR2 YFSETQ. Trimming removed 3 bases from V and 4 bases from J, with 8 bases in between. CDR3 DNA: TGCGCCAGCAGCTCTTCGGGAGGGGCCAACGTCCTGACTTTC. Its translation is CASSSSGGANVLTF.

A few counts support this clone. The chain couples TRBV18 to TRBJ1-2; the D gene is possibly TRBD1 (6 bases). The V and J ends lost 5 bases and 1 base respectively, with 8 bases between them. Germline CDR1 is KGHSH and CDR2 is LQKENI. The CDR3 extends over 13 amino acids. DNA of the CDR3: TGTGCCAGCTCAAGACAGGATAACTATGGCTACACCTTC. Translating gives CASSRQDNYGYTF.

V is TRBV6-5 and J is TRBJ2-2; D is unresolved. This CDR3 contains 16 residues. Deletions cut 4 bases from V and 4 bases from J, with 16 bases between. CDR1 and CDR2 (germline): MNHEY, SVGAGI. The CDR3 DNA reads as TGTGCCAGCAGTTCCACCGGGCCCTGGGGCACCGGGGAGCTGTTTTTT. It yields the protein CASSSTGPWGTGELFF.

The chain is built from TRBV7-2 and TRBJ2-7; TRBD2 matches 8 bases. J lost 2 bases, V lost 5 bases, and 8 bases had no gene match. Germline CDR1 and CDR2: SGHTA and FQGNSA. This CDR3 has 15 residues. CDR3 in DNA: TGTGCCAGCAGCCCCCGGGTAGCGGGGACCTACGAGCAGTACTTC. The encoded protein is CASSPRVAGTYEQYF. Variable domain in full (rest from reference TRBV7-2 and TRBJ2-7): GAGVSQSPSNKVTEKGKDVELRCDPISGHTALYWYRQSLGQGLEFLIYFQGNSAPDKSGLPSDRFSAERTGGSVSTLTIQRTQQEDSAVYLCASSPRVAGTYEQYFGPGTRLTVT.

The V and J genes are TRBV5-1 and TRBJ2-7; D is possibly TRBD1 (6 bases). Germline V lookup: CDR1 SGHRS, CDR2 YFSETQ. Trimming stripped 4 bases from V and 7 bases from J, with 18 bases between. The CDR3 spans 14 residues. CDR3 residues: CASSRDTSPFEQYF. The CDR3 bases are TGCGCCAGCAGCAGGGACACTTCCCCTTTTGAGCAGTACTTC.

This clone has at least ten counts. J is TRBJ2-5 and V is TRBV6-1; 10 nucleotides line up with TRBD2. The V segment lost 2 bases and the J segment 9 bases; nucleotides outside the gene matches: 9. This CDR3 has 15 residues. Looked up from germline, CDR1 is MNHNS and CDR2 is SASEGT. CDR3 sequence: CASSENLAGEFPQYF. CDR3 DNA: TGTGCCAGCAGTGAAAACCTAGCGGGAGAGTTCCCCCAGTACTTC.

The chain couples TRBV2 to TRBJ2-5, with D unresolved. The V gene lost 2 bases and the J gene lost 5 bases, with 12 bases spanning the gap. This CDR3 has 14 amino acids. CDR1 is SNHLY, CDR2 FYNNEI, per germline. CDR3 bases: TGTGCCAGCAGTGAAAACTATGTGACGGAGACCCAGTACTTC. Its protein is CASSENYVTETQYF.

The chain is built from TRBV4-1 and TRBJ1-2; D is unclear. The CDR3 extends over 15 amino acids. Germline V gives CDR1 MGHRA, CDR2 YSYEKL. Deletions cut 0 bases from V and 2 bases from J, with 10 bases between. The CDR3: CASSQEGRRNYGYTF. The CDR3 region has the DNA TGCGCCAGCAGCCAAGAGGGCAGGAGAAACTATGGCTACACCTTC.

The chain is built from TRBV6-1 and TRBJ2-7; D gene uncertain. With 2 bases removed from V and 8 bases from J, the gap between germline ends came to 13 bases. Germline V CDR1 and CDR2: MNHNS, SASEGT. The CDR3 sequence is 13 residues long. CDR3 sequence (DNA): TGTGCCAGCAGTGAAAAGGGCGGAACGAAGCAGTACTTC. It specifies CASSEKGGTKQYF.

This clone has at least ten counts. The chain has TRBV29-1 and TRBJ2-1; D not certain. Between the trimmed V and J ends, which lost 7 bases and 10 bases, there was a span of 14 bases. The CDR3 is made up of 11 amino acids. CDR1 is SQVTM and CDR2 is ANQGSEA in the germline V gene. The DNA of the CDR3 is TGCAGCGCGGCGGAGATTCGGGAGCAGTTCTTC. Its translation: CSAAEIREQFF.

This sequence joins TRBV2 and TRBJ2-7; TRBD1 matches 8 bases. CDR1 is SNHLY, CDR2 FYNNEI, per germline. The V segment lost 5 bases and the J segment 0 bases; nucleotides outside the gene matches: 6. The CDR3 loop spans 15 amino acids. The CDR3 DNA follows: TGTGCCAGCAGTCGTACCGGGACAGGCTCCTACGAGCAGTACTTC. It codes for CASSRTGTGSYEQYF.

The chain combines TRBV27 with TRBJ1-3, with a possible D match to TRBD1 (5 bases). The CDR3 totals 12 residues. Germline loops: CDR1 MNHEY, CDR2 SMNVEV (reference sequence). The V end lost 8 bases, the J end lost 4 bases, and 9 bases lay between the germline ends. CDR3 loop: CASGTVGNTIYF. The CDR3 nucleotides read TGTGCCAGCGGGACGGTCGGAAACACCATATATTTT.

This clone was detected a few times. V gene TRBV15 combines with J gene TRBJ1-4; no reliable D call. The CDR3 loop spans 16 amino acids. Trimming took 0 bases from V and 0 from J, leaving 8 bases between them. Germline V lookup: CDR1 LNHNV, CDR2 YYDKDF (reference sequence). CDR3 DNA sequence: TGTGCCACCAGCAGAGATCGGGCAGCAACTAATGAAAAACTGTTTTTT. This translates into CATSRDRAATNEKLFF. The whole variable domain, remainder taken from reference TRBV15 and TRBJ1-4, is DAMVIQNPRYQVTQFGKPVTLSCSQTLNHNVMYWYQQKSSQAPKLLFHYYDKDFNNEADTPDNFQSRRPNTSFCFLDIRSPGLGDTAMYLCATSRDRAATNEKLFFGSGTQLSVL.

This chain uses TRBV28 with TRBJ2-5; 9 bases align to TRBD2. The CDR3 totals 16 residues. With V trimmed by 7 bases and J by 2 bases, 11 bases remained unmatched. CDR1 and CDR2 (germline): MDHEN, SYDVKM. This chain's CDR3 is CASTPPAGGPQETQYF. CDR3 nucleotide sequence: TGTGCCAGCACCCCCCCGGCGGGAGGGCCGCAAGAGACCCAGTACTTC.

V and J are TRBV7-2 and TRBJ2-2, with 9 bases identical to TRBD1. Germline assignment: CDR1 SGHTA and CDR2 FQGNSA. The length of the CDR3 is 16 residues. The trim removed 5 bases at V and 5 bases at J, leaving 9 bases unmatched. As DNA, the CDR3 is TGTGCCAGCAGCCCGACCGGGACAGGGCGGACCGGGGAGCTGTTTTTT. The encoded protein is CASSPTGTGRTGELFF.

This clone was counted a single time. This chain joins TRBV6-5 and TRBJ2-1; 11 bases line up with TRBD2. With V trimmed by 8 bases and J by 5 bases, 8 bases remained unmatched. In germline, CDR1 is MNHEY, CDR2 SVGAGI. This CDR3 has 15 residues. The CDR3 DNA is TGTGCCAGCTCTCCTGGGACTAGCGGAGACAATGAGCAGTTCTTC. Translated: CASSPGTSGDNEQFF.

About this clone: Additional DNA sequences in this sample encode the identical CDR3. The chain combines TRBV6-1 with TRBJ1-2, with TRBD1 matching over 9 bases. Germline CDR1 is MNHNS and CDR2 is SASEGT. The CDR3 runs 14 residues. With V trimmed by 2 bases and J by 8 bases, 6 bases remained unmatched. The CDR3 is CASSEPGQGWGYTF. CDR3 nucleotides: TGTGCCAGCAGTGAACCGGGACAGGGCTGGGGCTACACCTTC.

CDR3 loop: CASSNRGVSSKLSGANVLTF. CDR3 sequence (DNA): TGTGCCAGCAGTAACAGGGGAGTCTCCTCCAAACTCTCTGGGGCCAACGTCCTGACTTTC. The V gene is TRBV28, the J gene TRBJ2-6; 7 bases match TRBD1. Trimming took 5 bases from V and 0 from J; bases not matched to a gene: 16. This CDR3 is built from 20 residues. Germline V gives CDR1 MDHEN, CDR2 SYDVKM. Full variable domain (remainder filled in from reference TRBV28 and TRBJ2-6): DVKVTQSSRYLVKRTGEKVFLECVQDMDHENMFWYRQDPGLGLRLIYFSYDVKMKEKGDIPEGYSVSREKKERFSLILESASTNQTSMYLCASSNRGVSSKLSGANVLTFGAGSRLTVL.

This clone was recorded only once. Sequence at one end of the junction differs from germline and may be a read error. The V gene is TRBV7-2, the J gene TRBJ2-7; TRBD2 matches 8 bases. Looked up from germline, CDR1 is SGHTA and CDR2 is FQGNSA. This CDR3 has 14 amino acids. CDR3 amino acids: CASSLAGPASEQYF. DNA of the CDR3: TGTGCCAGCAGCCTAGCGGGTCCGGCGAGCGAGCAGTACTTC. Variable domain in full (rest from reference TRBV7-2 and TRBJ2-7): GAGVSQSPSNKVTEKGKDVELRCDPISGHTALYWYRQSLGQGLEFLIYFQGNSAPDKSGLPSDRFSAERTGGSVSTLTIQRTQQEDSAVYLCASSLAGPASEQYFGPGTRLTVT.

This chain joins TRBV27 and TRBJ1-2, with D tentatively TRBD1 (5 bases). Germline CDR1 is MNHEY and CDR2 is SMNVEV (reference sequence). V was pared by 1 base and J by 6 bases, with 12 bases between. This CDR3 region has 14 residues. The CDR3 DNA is TGTGCCAGCAGTTTATATAGGGGCGATAATGGCTACACCTTC. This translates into CASSLYRGDNGYTF.

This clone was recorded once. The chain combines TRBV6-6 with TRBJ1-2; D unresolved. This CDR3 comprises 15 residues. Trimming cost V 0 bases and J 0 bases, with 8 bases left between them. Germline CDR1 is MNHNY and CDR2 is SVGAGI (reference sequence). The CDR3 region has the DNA TGTGCCAGCAGTTACTCGTGGGAGACTAACTATGGCTACACCTTC. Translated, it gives CASSYSWETNYGYTF.

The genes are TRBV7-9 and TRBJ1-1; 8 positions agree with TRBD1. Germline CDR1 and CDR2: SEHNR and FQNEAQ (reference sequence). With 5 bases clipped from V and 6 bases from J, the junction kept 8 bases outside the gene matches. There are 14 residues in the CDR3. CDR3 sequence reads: CASSLDRVSSEAFF. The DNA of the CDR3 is TGTGCCAGCAGCCTGGACAGGGTGTCCTCTGAAGCTTTCTTT.

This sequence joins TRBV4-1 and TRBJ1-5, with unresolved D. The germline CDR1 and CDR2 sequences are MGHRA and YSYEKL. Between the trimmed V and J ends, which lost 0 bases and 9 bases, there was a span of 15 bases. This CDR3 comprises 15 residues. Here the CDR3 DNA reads TGCGCCAGCAGCCAAGATGAGGCAGACCCACGGCCCCAGCATTTT. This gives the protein CASSQDEADPRPQHF.